The rows below give T cell receptor beta chains drawn from one sample of a study of cytomegalovirus exposure and HLA in healthy donors. The repertoire was sequenced with immunoSEQ multiplex PCR; TCRdb's copy has only in-frame clones and lacks some. Of fewer than 60,000 clones detected, 93% appear once; the ten largest clones hold around 1.7%. What was sequenced was PBMCs. Receptor source: a woman between 18 and 30 years old in good health and CMV-seropositive. The CDR3 runs from the conserved cysteine through the conserved F or W. Fields, in order: D gene, J gene, V gene, clone size, CDR3 DNA, CDR3 protein. D genes are given only for firm matches. For some rows the clone size is stated as once, few or many, or as a class when expanded; others skip it.

. | TRBJ1-5 | TRBV19 | . | TGTGCCAGTAGTACCGTGGGGGGTGGGTATCAGCCCCAGCATTTT | CASSTVGGGYQPQHF
. | TRBJ2-6 | TRBV4-2 | . | TGTGCCAGCAGCCAAGATCTGGGGGGAGGGGCCAACGTCCTGACTTTC | CASSQDLGGGANVLTF
. | TRBJ1-6 | TRBV5-1 | . | TGCGCCAGCACCCTGGACAGCTCCTATAATTCACCCCTCCACTTT | CASTLDSSYNSPLHF
. | TRBJ1-5 | TRBV19 | . | TGTGCCAGTAGTCCCCGGCCAGGCGGGGAGCCCCAGCATTTT | CASSPRPGGEPQHF
. | TRBJ2-1 | TRBV11-3 | . | TGTGCCAGCAGCACCGCCGGACTGGATAACAATGAGCAGTTCTTC | CASSTAGLDNNEQFF
TRBD1 | TRBJ1-5 | TRBV28 | . | TGTGCCAGCAGCCGGACAGGACCCCGACAGCCCCAGCATTTT | CASSRTGPRQPQHF
TRBD2 | TRBJ2-3 | TRBV7-9 | . | TGTGCCAGCAGCCAGGGAGCGGGGGAGACAGATACGCAGTATTTT | CASSQGAGETDTQYF
TRBD2 | TRBJ2-7 | TRBV12-5 | . | TGTGCTAGTGGTTTGCTAGCGGGGGGGCCGAGAGAGCAGTACTTC | CASGLLAGGPREQYF
TRBD2 | TRBJ2-7 | TRBV11-2 | . | TGTGCCAGCAGCTTGGGGGAACTAGCGGGGGGTATTTACGAGCAGTACTTC | CASSLGELAGGIYEQYF
. | TRBJ1-1 | TRBV12-5 | . | TGTGCTAGTGCGGGAGGGAGCGGAGAAGCTTTCTTT | CASAGGSGEAFF
TRBD1 | TRBJ2-2 | TRBV7-9 | . | TGTGCCAGCAGCTCCCCATGGACAGGGGTGGTCGGGGAGCTGTTTTTT | CASSSPWTGVVGELFF
TRBD1 | TRBJ1-2 | TRBV5-1 | . | TGCGCCAGCAGCTTAACAGGGGAATATGGCTACACCTTC | CASSLTGEYGYTF
. | TRBJ2-5 | TRBV19 | . | TGTGCCAGTAGTATCCCCCTCCAAGAGACCCAGTACTTC | CASSIPLQETQYF
TRBD2 | TRBJ2-5 | TRBV6-6 | . | TGTGCCAGCAGTTACTCGAGGGTGGGGGGGCAAGAGACCCAGTACTTC | CASSYSRVGGQETQYF
TRBD1 | TRBJ2-7 | TRBV7-2 | . | TGTGCCAGCAGCTCCAGGGGGCACTCCTACGAGCAGTACTTC | CASSSRGHSYEQYF
TRBD2 | TRBJ2-1 | TRBV15 | . | TGTGCCACCAGCAGAGATCGGGCTAGCGGGGCCTTCTATGGAGAGAATGAGCAGTTCTTC | CATSRDRASGAFYGENEQFF
. | TRBJ2-7 | TRBV18 | . | TGTGCCAGCTCACCAACCCAAGGCGAGCATCGGGACTTC | CASSPTQGEHRDF
. | TRBJ2-7 | TRBV28 | . | TGTGCCAGCAGTTTCGGAGCCTACGAGCAGTACTTC | CASSFGAYEQYF
TRBD2 | TRBJ2-1 | TRBV4-1 | . | TGCGCCAGCAGCCAAGCTCAGAGTAGCGGGGGGCCCAATGAGCAGTTCTTC | CASSQAQSSGGPNEQFF
TRBD1 | TRBJ1-3 | TRBV7-8 | . | TGTGCCAGCAGCTTAGTCATACAGGGGCGCCCCTTACTTGGAGGAAACACCATATATTTT | CASSLVIQGRPLLGGNTIYF
TRBD2 | TRBJ2-3 | TRBV4-2 | . | TGTGCCAGCAGCCAAGATTTAGGTCTAGCGGGGATCTTAGATACGCAGTATTTT | CASSQDLGLAGILDTQYF
. | TRBJ2-4 | TRBV28 | . | TGTGCCGCCGAGTTTTCCGGGGGTGGCCAAAACATTCAGTACTTC | CAAEFSGGGQNIQYF
TRBD2 | TRBJ2-5 | TRBV29-1 | . | TGCAGCGTTGAAGTAGCGGGGCTCCCCCAAGAGACCCAGTACTTC | CSVEVAGLPQETQYF
TRBD2 | TRBJ2-5 | TRBV25-1 | . | TGTGCCAGCAGTGAGGGAGGCGGGGGGCGGGAGACCCAGTACTTC | CASSEGGGGRETQYF
. | TRBJ2-1 | TRBV7-6 | . | TGTGCCAGCAGCTTAGGTTTGGGGGCGGGCAATGAGCAGTTCTTC | CASSLGLGAGNEQFF
. | TRBJ2-3 | TRBV11-2 | . | TGTGCCAGCAGCTTAGCCCCGGGGGTCACAGATACGCAGTATTTT | CASSLAPGVTDTQYF
. | TRBJ1-2 | TRBV6-1 | . | TGTGCCAGCACGGTCTCCCTGCGCGGGGATGGCTACACCTTC | CASTVSLRGDGYTF
. | TRBJ2-3 | TRBV14 | . | TGTGCCAGCAGCCCCCGGTTGTTTAGCACAGATACGCAGTATTTT | CASSPRLFSTDTQYF
. | TRBJ2-6 | TRBV7-8 | . | TGTGCCAGCAGCTTACGTGTAGGAGGGAATGGGGCCAACGTCCTGACTTTC | CASSLRVGGNGANVLTF
TRBD2 | TRBJ2-1 | TRBV9 | . | TGTGCCAGCAGCGTACGTCCTAGCGGGGGTAGTAACAATGAGCAGTTCTTC | CASSVRPSGGSNNEQFF
TRBD1 | TRBJ1-1 | TRBV11-2 | once | TGTGCCAGCAGCCCGGACAGGGGTGGTGACACTGAAGCTTTCTTT | CASSPDRGGDTEAFF
. | TRBJ1-4 | TRBV18 | . | TGTGCCAGCTCCCCGGGACAATCAGAAAAACTGTTTTTT | CASSPGQSEKLFF
TRBD1 | TRBJ2-5 | TRBV28 | once | TGTGCCAGCAGCTCACAGGGGGAGATCCAAGAGACCCAGTACTTC | CASSSQGEIQETQYF
. | TRBJ1-1 | TRBV5-6 | . | TGTGCCAGCAGCCGCGCTTCCGGGGAGGCCACTGAAGCTTTCTTT | CASSRASGEATEAFF
. | TRBJ1-2 | TRBV11-2 | once | TGTGCCAGCAGCCCGAGCTCAGGTTATGGCTACACCTTC | CASSPSSGYGYTF
TRBD1 | TRBJ1-6 | TRBV2 | . | TGTGCCAGCAGTGCGGACAGGGGCAGGGGTAATTCACCCCTCCACTTT | CASSADRGRGNSPLHF
. | TRBJ1-5 | TRBV5-1 | . | TGCGCCAGCAGCTTGGGCCAGAATCAGCCCCAGCATTTT | CASSLGQNQPQHF
TRBD1 | TRBJ1-4 | TRBV4-1 | . | TGCGCCAGCAGCGGACAGGGACTTGCAACTAATGAAAAACTGTTTTTT | CASSGQGLATNEKLFF
TRBD1 | TRBJ1-4 | TRBV2 | . | TGTGCCAGCAGTTGGACAGGCTATAATGAAAAACTGTTTTTT | CASSWTGYNEKLFF
. | TRBJ2-7 | TRBV5-1 | . | TGCGCCAGCAGCCAAAGACAGGGACTTGCCTACGAGCAGTACTTC | CASSQRQGLAYEQYF